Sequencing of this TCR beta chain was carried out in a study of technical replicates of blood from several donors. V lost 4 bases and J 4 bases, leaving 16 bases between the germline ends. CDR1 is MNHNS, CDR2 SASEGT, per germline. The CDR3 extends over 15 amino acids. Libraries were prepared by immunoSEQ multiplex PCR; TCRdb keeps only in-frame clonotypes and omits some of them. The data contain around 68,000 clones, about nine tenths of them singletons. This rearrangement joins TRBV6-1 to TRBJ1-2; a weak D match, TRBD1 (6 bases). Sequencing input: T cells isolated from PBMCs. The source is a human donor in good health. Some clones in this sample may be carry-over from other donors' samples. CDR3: CASSVQGTSLYGYTF. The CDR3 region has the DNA TGTGCCAGCAGTGTACAGGGAACTTCCCTCTATGGCTACACCTTC.